This TCR beta chain was recorded in a study of CD8 T cells in ankylosing spondylitis. General study points: There was a TCR beta motif, made of several highly homologous variants, that appeared characteristic of ankylosing spondylitis blood.

Germline V gives CDR1 MNHEY, CDR2 SMNVEV (reference sequence). The CDR3 is made up of 16 amino acids. The V and J ends lost 6 bases and 4 bases, in that order; junction bases with no gene match: 11. TCRdb redid the calling of the 5' RACE reads with MiXCR, one entry per CDR3 protein. The sample carries tens of thousands of distinct CDR3 sequences, about 9% recorded once. A word on this clonotype: Its antigen is not known.

The source of this sequence is a male donor with ankylosing spondylitis. This chain joins TRBV27 and TRBJ1-2, with 10 bases fitting TRBD1. Sequenced input: blood, either unsorted or a sorted T cell fraction (not recorded which). CDR3 in DNA: TGTGCCAGCAGCCTCACCGGGACAGGGGAGGCCTATGGCTACACCTTC. This encodes CASSLTGTGEAYGYTF.